Each of the 19 T cell receptor beta chains below was sequenced from the same sample in a study of blood T cell repertoires in COVID-19. Only in-frame clones appear in the TCRdb table, and some are missing; sequencing was by immunoSEQ multiplex PCR. The table has about 120,000 clones, 60% to 80% seen once. The sequencing sample was made of peripheral blood. Receptors originate from a human donor in a cohort sampled during active COVID-19.

This clone has a handful of counts. The J gene is TRBJ1-6, the V gene TRBV27; possible D gene TRBD1, 5 bases. Trimming removed 8 bases from V and 7 bases from J, with 15 bases in between. This CDR3 is built from 14 residues. Germline assignment: CDR1 MNHEY and CDR2 SMNVEV (reference sequence). CDR3 bases: TGTGCCAGCGGATCCCGGGGGATAAATTCACCCCTCCACTTT. Translating gives CASGSRGINSPLHF.

Comment on this clone: At one end the junction does not follow the germline gene, possibly because of a read error. This rearrangement joins TRBV30 to TRBJ2-5; D not certain. CDR3 size: 13 residues. Germline CDR1 reads GTSNPN; CDR2 reads SVGIG (reference sequence). CDR3 in amino acids: CAWGVSYQETQYF. The CDR3 DNA follows: TGTGCCTGGGGTGTTTCGTACCAAGAGACCCAGTACTTC.

This rearrangement joins TRBV10-2 to TRBJ1-2; D remains unclear. The CDR3 covers 12 residues. Trimming pared 2 bases from V and 8 bases from J, leaving 9 bases between. Germline V gene lookup returns CDR1 WSHSY and CDR2 SAAADI. CDR3 protein: CASSEIPGGYTF. CDR3 nucleotides: TGCGCCAGCAGTGAGATCCCGGGGGGCTACACCTTC.

The rearrangement joins TRBV6-6 to TRBJ1-2, with 7 nucleotides matching TRBD1. The ends lost 6 bases at V and 4 bases at J; junction bases unmatched: 8. Germline-derived CDR1 and CDR2 are MNHNY and SVGAGI (reference sequence). The CDR3 spans 14 residues. This CDR3 reads CASSHIRDSYGYTF. CDR3 nucleotide sequence: TGTGCCAGCAGCCACATCCGGGACAGCTATGGCTACACCTTC.

This rearrangement joins TRBV5-6 to TRBJ2-7; TRBD2 agrees at 10 bases. CDR1 is SGHDT and CDR2 is YYEEEE in the germline V gene. This CDR3 has 15 residues. Germline trimming cut 5 bases from V and 2 bases from J; bases unmatched to any gene: 7. In DNA, the CDR3 is TGTGCCAGCAGTCCCGGACTAGCGGTACCCTACGAGCAGTACTTC. It translates to CASSPGLAVPYEQYF.

This clone was counted between two and nine times. The chain links TRBV4-1 to TRBJ2-7; 10 nucleotides align to TRBD2. The CDR3 runs 15 residues. Germline loops: CDR1 MGHRA, CDR2 YSYEKL. V lost 3 bases, J lost 3 bases, and 5 bases stayed unmatched. The CDR3 spells CASSHRLAGVYEQYF. The CDR3 DNA follows: TGCGCCAGCAGCCATCGTCTAGCGGGAGTCTACGAGCAGTACTTC.

The chain employs TRBV7-9 and TRBJ2-7; maybe TRBD2 (5 bases). CDR1 is SEHNR, CDR2 FQNEAQ, per germline (reference sequence). This CDR3 has 12 residues. V was shortened by 6 bases and J by 2 bases, with 8 bases between the two germline ends. CDR3 sequence reads: CASSSGAYEQYF. CDR3 DNA: TGTGCCAGCAGTTCCGGGGCCTACGAGCAGTACTTC. Drawing the rest from reference TRBV7-9 and TRBJ2-7, the complete variable domain is DTGVSQNPRHKITKRGQNVTFRCDPISEHNRLYWYRQTLGQGPEFLTYFQNEAQLEKSRLLSDRFSAERPKGSFSTLEIQRTEQGDSAMYLCASSSGAYEQYFGPGTRLTVT.

The chain recombines TRBV11-2 with TRBJ2-7; 10 bases map to TRBD1. After removal of 1 base from V and 3 bases from J, the junction contained 3 bases not matched to a gene. CDR1 SGHAT and CDR2 FQNNGV come from the germline V gene. The CDR3 covers 15 residues. The CDR3 region has the DNA TGTGCCAGCAGCTTAGGGACAGGGGGATACTACGAGCAGTACTTC. Protein product: CASSLGTGGYYEQYF. Drawing the rest from reference TRBV11-2 and TRBJ2-7, the complete variable domain is EAGVAQSPRYKIIEKRQSVAFWCNPISGHATLYWYQQILGQGPKLLIQFQNNGVVDDSQLPKDRFSAERLKGVDSTLKIQPAKLEDSAVYLCASSLGTGGYYEQYFGPGTRLTVT.

This sequence joins TRBV19 and TRBJ2-7; no clear D. Per germline, CDR1 LNHDA and CDR2 SQIVND (reference sequence). This CDR3 is 13 amino acids long. Between the trimmed V and J ends, which lost 4 bases and 4 bases, there was a span of 11 bases. CDR3 bases: TGTGCCAGTAGTACCCCCGACGGGTACGAGCAGTACTTC. It yields the protein CASSTPDGYEQYF.

This rearrangement joins TRBV6-5 to TRBJ1-1, with TRBD1 as a possible D gene (6 bases). In germline, CDR1 is MNHEY, CDR2 SVGAGI. The CDR3 covers 13 residues. V was pared by 6 bases and J by 1 base, with 9 bases between. The CDR3 region has the DNA TGTGCCAGCAGGAAGACAGGGAACACTGAAGCTTTCTTT. Its translation: CASRKTGNTEAFF.

This chain links TRBV28 with TRBJ1-1, with TRBD1 identical over 11 bases. This CDR3 has 15 amino acids. Per the germline V gene, CDR1 is MDHEN and CDR2 is SYDVKM. V lost 4 bases to trimming and J lost 3 bases; unmatched junction nucleotides: 4. The CDR3 nucleotides read TGTGCCAGCAGTTCCCGGACAGGGGGCTACACTGAAGCTTTCTTT. It codes for CASSSRTGGYTEAFF.

V and J are TRBV11-2 and TRBJ2-1, with 8 bases identical to TRBD2. With V trimmed by 10 bases and J by 6 bases, 8 bases remained unmatched. The CDR3 covers 13 residues. Germline V gene lookup returns CDR1 SGHAT and CDR2 FQNNGV. The CDR3 protein is CATKRENSNEQFF. The CDR3 coding sequence is TGTGCCACCAAGCGGGAGAATAGCAATGAGCAGTTCTTC.

The rearrangement joins TRBV11-2 to TRBJ2-7, with 8 bases fitting TRBD1. Looked up from germline, CDR1 is SGHAT and CDR2 is FQNNGV. V gave up 2 bases and J gave up 4 bases; unmatched junction bases: 1. CDR3 length: 13 residues. The CDR3 DNA reads as TGTGCCAGCAGCTTACAGGGGGCTTACGAGCAGTACTTC. This encodes CASSLQGAYEQYF.

The chain uses TRBV15 and TRBJ2-7; TRBD1 aligns across 7 bases. CDR1 and CDR2 (germline): LNHNV, YYDKDF (reference sequence). The V gene end was trimmed by 3 bases and the J gene end by 3 bases; junction bases not matched to a gene: 5. This CDR3 has 14 residues. The CDR3 protein is CATSSRTGYYEQYF. The CDR3 nucleotides read TGTGCCACCAGCAGCAGGACAGGCTACTACGAGCAGTACTTC.

The J gene is TRBJ1-1, the V gene TRBV28; TRBD1 aligns across 10 bases. CDR1 and CDR2 from the germline V gene are MDHEN and SYDVKM. With V trimmed by 8 bases and J by 5 bases, 11 bases remained unmatched. The CDR3 extends over 15 amino acids. CDR3 coding DNA: TGTGCCAGCGTGACCCCGGGACAGGGGTTAACTGAAGCTTTCTTT. This encodes CASVTPGQGLTEAFF.

The rearrangement joins TRBV20-1 to TRBJ2-7, with 7 bases aligning to TRBD1. This CDR3 has 11 amino acids. The germline V gene encodes CDR1 DFQATT and CDR2 SNEGSKA (reference sequence). Germline trimming cut 6 bases from V and 5 bases from J; bases unmatched to any gene: 4. The DNA of the CDR3 is TGCAGTGCACCGACAGGGAACGAGCAGTACTTC. This translates into CSAPTGNEQYF.

This rearrangement joins TRBV27 to TRBJ2-7; TRBD2 matches at 10 bases. The length of the CDR3 is 15 residues. J was trimmed by 2 bases and V by 5 bases; bases with no gene match: 6. Germline CDR1 reads MNHEY; CDR2 reads SMNVEV (reference sequence). The CDR3 DNA is TGTGCCAGCAGTATCCACAGCGGGAGGGCCTACGAGCAGTACTTC. Amino acids: CASSIHSGRAYEQYF.

On this clone itself: Additional DNA sequences in this sample encode the identical CDR3. This chain links TRBV5-1 with TRBJ1-2; 7 bases are a match to TRBD1. From germline, CDR1 is SGHRS and CDR2 YFSETQ. V shed 3 bases and J 4 bases; nucleotides not matched to a gene: 3. The CDR3 runs 13 residues. In nucleotides, the CDR3 is TGCGCCAGCAGCTCGGGACAGTCCTATGGCTACACCTTC. This codes for CASSSGQSYGYTF.

V is TRBV5-4 and J is TRBJ2-7, with 11 bases matching TRBD2. The germline V gene has CDR1 SGHNT and CDR2 YYREEE (reference sequence). The ends lost 0 bases at V and 6 bases at J; junction bases unmatched: 5. The CDR3 is 15 amino acids. The CDR3 spells CASSLGLAGPLEQYF. CDR3 DNA: TGTGCCAGCAGCTTGGGACTAGCGGGGCCCCTCGAGCAGTACTTC.